These T cell receptor beta chains were read from a single sample in a study of T cell changes during pregnancy in multiple sclerosis. TCRdb's table, derived via immunoSEQ multiplex PCR, lists solely in-frame clones and lacks some. The table has 35,000 to 40,000 clones, 88% seen once. Sequenced material: CD8+ T cells from peripheral blood mononuclear cells, taken in the third trimester of pregnancy. Receptors were obtained from a female donor with multiple sclerosis, enrolled in a pregnancy study. CDR3s include the opening cysteine and the closing phenylalanine or tryptophan. Each record gives: clone size, D gene, J gene, V gene, CDR3 DNA, CDR3 protein. D genes are given only for firm matches. Only part of the rows carry a size: once, few, many, or a class if the clone is expanded.

-,-,TRBJ2-7,TRBV7-8,TGTGCCAGCAGCTTTACAACAGGATCCTACGAGCAGTACTTC,CASSFTTGSYEQYF
-,-,TRBJ2-2,TRBV7-7,TGTGCTAGCAGCTTAAGGTGGAGCCGAGGACAGCTGAACACCGGGGAGCTGTTTTTT,CASSLRWSRGQLNTGELFF
-,-,TRBJ1-2,TRBV29-1,TGCAGCGTCTTCCCGACAGCGAACTATGGCTACACCTTC,CSVFPTANYGYTF
-,TRBD1,TRBJ2-2,TRBV10-3,TGTGCCATCAGTGAGACGGTGACAGGGATCACCGGGGAGCTGTTTTTT,CAISETVTGITGELFF
-,-,TRBJ1-4,TRBV2,TGTGCCAGCAGTGAATGGGGGGGAGTGGATGAAAAACTGTTTTTT,CASSEWGGVDEKLFF
-,TRBD1,TRBJ1-3,TRBV7-9,TGTGCCAGCAGAACAGGGGGCTCTGGAAACACCATATATTTT,CASRTGGSGNTIYF
-,TRBD2,TRBJ2-1,TRBV5-1,TGCGCCAGCAGCACGGGACTAGCTTTCAATGAGCAGTTCTTC,CASSTGLAFNEQFF
-,TRBD1,TRBJ2-1,TRBV6-4,TGTGCCAGCAGTACCGGGACAGGGGGAGGGAATGAGCAGTTCTTC,CASSTGTGGGNEQFF
once,-,TRBJ2-1,TRBV13,TGTGCCAGCAGCCCCGTGAGTCCCCGCTCCTACAATGAGCAGTTCTTC,CASSPVSPRSYNEQFF
-,-,TRBJ1-1,TRBV11-3,TGTGCCAGCAGCCACGGGGGGACTGAAGCTTTCTTT,CASSHGGTEAFF
-,-,TRBJ2-1,TRBV2,TGTGCCAGCAGGGAACAGGGTTGGAGCTCCTACAATGAGCAGTTCTTC,CASREQGWSSYNEQFF
once,-,TRBJ2-6,TRBV7-8,TGTGCCAGCAGCTTAGTTCCGGACAGCCTTAGCTCTGGGGCCAACGTCCTGACTTTC,CASSLVPDSLSSGANVLTF
many,-,TRBJ2-7,TRBV19,TGTGCCAGTAGTCTCGGGTGGGGGGGCCCGTACGAGCAGTACTTC,CASSLGWGGPYEQYF
-,-,TRBJ1-6,TRBV7-8,TGTGCCAGCAGCTCCCGAATACAGGGTGACTCACCCCTCCACTTT,CASSSRIQGDSPLHF
-,-,TRBJ1-2,TRBV6-5,TGTGCCAGCACCTTCCGCGGGGGGGAAGGCTACACCTTC,CASTFRGGEGYTF
-,TRBD2,TRBJ2-1,TRBV9,TGTGCCAGCAGCGGGCGAACGGGGGGGATCATCTATGAGCAGTTCTTC,CASSGRTGGIIYEQFF
-,-,TRBJ1-5,TRBV30,TGTGCCTGGAGTCCCCAGGCAGATCAGCCCCAGCATTTT,CAWSPQADQPQHF
once,-,TRBJ2-1,TRBV10-3,TGTGCCATCAGTAGGGACTTATCCTACAATGAGCAGTTCTTC,CAISRDLSYNEQFF
-,TRBD1,TRBJ1-2,TRBV2,TGTGCCAGCAGTGCACCGGGACAGCTCTATGGCTACACCTTC,CASSAPGQLYGYTF
once,TRBD2,TRBJ2-5,TRBV7-7,TGTGCTAGCAGCTTAGGTTGGACTAGCGGGGGTACGCGGGGTGAGACCCAGTACTTC,CASSLGWTSGGTRGETQYF
-,-,TRBJ2-3,TRBV5-8,TGTGCCAGCAGCCCTTACCTAGGGGGAATCACAGATACGCAGTATTTT,CASSPYLGGITDTQYF
-,-,TRBJ1-1,TRBV27,TGTGCCAGCAGCCCCACAGGGTTCACTGAAGCTTTCTTT,CASSPTGFTEAFF
-,-,TRBJ2-7,TRBV29-1,TGCAGCGTCTCCTTCCAGACGGAGGTCTCCTACGAGCAGTACTTC,CSVSFQTEVSYEQYF
-,-,TRBJ2-3,TRBV13,TGTGCCAGCAGTCCCTCGGGCGCCCGCCAGGGAGATACGCAGTATTTT,CASSPSGARQGDTQYF
-,-,TRBJ1-1,TRBV28,TGTGCCAGCAGTTTAGAGGGATGGGGCACTGAAGCTTTCTTT,CASSLEGWGTEAFF
once,TRBD1,TRBJ1-1,TRBV10-3,TGTGCCATCAGTACAGGGGGCACTGAAGCTTTCTTT,CAISTGGTEAFF
-,-,TRBJ1-3,TRBV14,TGTGCCAGCAGCCAAGTCGGGGGACGATACTCTGGAAACACCATATATTTT,CASSQVGGRYSGNTIYF
-,TRBD1,TRBJ1-2,TRBV25-1,TGTGCCAGCAGCGACCCCGGGACAGGAGCATATGGCTACACCTTC,CASSDPGTGAYGYTF
once,TRBD1,TRBJ1-1,TRBV5-8,TGTGCCAGCAGCTCGACAGGGGAGAACACTGAAGCTTTCTTT,CASSSTGENTEAFF
-,TRBD1,TRBJ1-2,TRBV13,TGTGCCAGCGCTGGGACAGTATCTAACTATGGCTACACCTTC,CASAGTVSNYGYTF
few,-,TRBJ2-2,TRBV6-5,TGTGCCAGCAGTTACGGGACTGCGAACACCGGGGAGCTGTTTTTT,CASSYGTANTGELFF